One and the same sample provided the 15 T cell receptor beta chains below, sequenced in a study of blood T cell repertoires in COVID-19. The method was immunoSEQ multiplex PCR; TCRdb's version includes in-frame clones alone and lacks a portion of them. This table holds approximately 280,000 clones, 80% to 90% found once. The specimen sequenced was peripheral blood. The receptors come from a man in his forties or fifties with acute or convalescent COVID-19.

The CDR3: CASSPPPTATDTQYF. In DNA, the CDR3 is TGTGCCAGCAGTCCTCCCCCGACAGCCACAGATACGCAGTATTTT. V gene TRBV27 combines with J gene TRBJ2-3; perhaps TRBD1 as D (5 bases). This CDR3 comprises 15 residues. Germline V gives CDR1 MNHEY, CDR2 SMNVEV (reference sequence). Deletions cut 5 bases from V and 2 bases from J, with 14 bases between.

This chain joins TRBV5-1 and TRBJ1-4, with D maybe TRBD1 (6 bases). V lost 1 base and J lost 6, with 13 bases in between. The germline V gene encodes CDR1 SGHRS and CDR2 YFSETQ. The CDR3 length is 15 residues. The DNA for the CDR3 is TGCGCCAGCAGCTTGACCCAGGGGAAGGATGAAAAACTGTTTTTT. Encoded protein: CASSLTQGKDEKLFF.

V usage is TRBV7-6 and J usage is TRBJ1-2, with 11 bases that match TRBD1. The CDR3 loop spans 16 amino acids. J lost 4 bases, V lost 4 bases, and 8 bases had no gene match. CDR1 and CDR2 from the germline V gene are SGHVS and FNYEAQ. The CDR3 nucleotides read TGTGCCAGCAGCTCAAGGGACAGGGGGGACCTCTATGGCTACACCTTC. It codes for CASSSRDRGDLYGYTF. The full variable domain, its missing parts supplied by reference TRBV7-6 and TRBJ1-2, is GAGVSQSPRYKVTKRGQDVALRCDPISGHVSLYWYRQALGQGPEFLTYFNYEAQQDKSGLPNDRFSAERPEGSISTLTIQRTEQRDSAMYRCASSSRDRGDLYGYTFGSGTRLTVV.

The gene calls are TRBV11-2 and TRBJ2-5; tentatively, D is TRBD2 (6 bases). The V end lost 5 bases, the J end lost 0 bases, and 13 bases lay between the germline ends. The CDR3 spans 15 residues. The germline V gene has CDR1 SGHAT and CDR2 FQNNGV. CDR3 DNA sequence: TGTGCCAGCAGCCCCATCGGAGGGTACCAAGAGACCCAGTACTTC. This codes for CASSPIGGYQETQYF.

The chain has TRBV9 and TRBJ2-2; TRBD2 is a possible D gene (5 bases). The CDR3 length is 15 residues. The V end was cut by 4 bases, the J end by 6 bases, with 16 bases between. Germline CDR1 reads SGDLS; CDR2 reads YYNGEE. CDR3 DNA: TGTGCCAGCAGCTCGGGGATAATAAGGGCCGGGGAGCTGTTTTTT. Protein sequence: CASSSGIIRAGELFF.

The genes are TRBV6-2 or TRBV6-3 and TRBJ1-5; D gene uncertain. The germline gives CDR1 MNHEY, CDR2 SVGEGT. V lost 3 bases to trimming and J lost 7 bases, with 10 bases between them. This CDR3 region has 13 residues. In DNA, the CDR3 is TGTGCCAGCAGTTATTGGAGAGGCCAGCCCCAGCATTTT. It encodes CASSYWRGQPQHF.

The rearrangement joins TRBV7-3 to TRBJ2-2; 12 bases are shared with TRBD2. Germline loops: CDR1 SGHTA, CDR2 FQGTGA. This CDR3 has 18 residues. The V and J ends lost 1 base and 7 bases, in that order; junction bases with no gene match: 10. CDR3 coding DNA: TGTGCCAGCAGCTTAATCCCGCTAGCGGGGGGGCGAGGCGGGGAGCTGTTTTTT. Encoded protein: CASSLIPLAGGRGGELFF.

The chain employs TRBV6-5 and TRBJ1-4; 7 bases match TRBD1. V dropped 6 bases and J dropped 3; count of bases not matched to a gene: 4. Germline loops: CDR1 MNHEY, CDR2 SVGAGI. The CDR3 has 14 residues. CDR3 bases: TGTGCCAGCAGAAGAACAGGGGCTAATGAAAAACTGTTTTTT. It codes for CASRRTGANEKLFF.

The chain recombines TRBV20-1 with TRBJ1-5; D unresolved. Germline assignment: CDR1 DFQATT and CDR2 SNEGSKA (reference sequence). V gave up 5 bases and J gave up 9 bases, with 11 bases separating them. This CDR3 spans 11 amino acids. The CDR3 bases are TGCAGTGCTTCGGTGGGAGGGCCCCAGCATTTT. Translated, it gives CSASVGGPQHF.

CDR3 residues: CASSFTGTGGITDTQYF. DNA for the CDR3: TGCGCCAGCAGCTTCACCGGGACAGGGGGCATCACAGATACGCAGTATTTT. This chain joins TRBV5-1 and TRBJ2-3; 12 nucleotides align to TRBD1. Losses at the gene ends were 2 bases for V and 2 bases for J; bases not matched to a gene: 6. Germline V gene sequence: CDR1 SGHRS, CDR2 YFSETQ. This CDR3 region has 17 residues.

This chain joins TRBV5-1 and TRBJ2-7; 9 positions match TRBD1. The CDR3 sequence is 18 residues long. V lost 0 bases and J lost 4; bases outside the gene matches: 14. Per the germline V gene, CDR1 is SGHRS and CDR2 is YFSETQ. The CDR3 here is CASSLVYRTGDSLYEQYF. The CDR3 DNA reads as TGCGCCAGCAGCTTGGTGTATCGGACAGGGGATTCCCTATACGAGCAGTACTTC.

The chain joins TRBV15 to TRBJ1-1; D unresolved. The germline V gene encodes CDR1 LNHNV and CDR2 YYDKDF (reference sequence). The CDR3 extends over 14 amino acids. The V and J ends lost 5 bases and 1 base respectively, with 11 bases between them. The CDR3: CATSEMVGNTEAFF. In DNA form, the CDR3 reads TGTGCCACCAGCGAGATGGTCGGGAACACTGAAGCTTTCTTT.

The chain has TRBV5-1 and TRBJ2-5; D is perhaps TRBD1 (6 bases). Trimming took off 1 base at V and 5 bases at J, with 6 bases between the two ends. The CDR3 totals 12 residues. In germline, CDR1 is SGHRS, CDR2 YFSETQ. CDR3 in DNA: TGCGCCAGCAGCTTGCAGGGGGAGACCCAGTACTTC. Translated, it gives CASSLQGETQYF.

The V and J genes are TRBV9 and TRBJ2-3, with 8 bases fitting TRBD2. The CDR3 runs to 15 residues. The V segment lost 3 bases and the J segment 4 bases; nucleotides outside the gene matches: 7. Germline CDR1 and CDR2: SGDLS and YYNGEE. This chain's CDR3 is CASSAGGTAPDTQYF. The CDR3 bases are TGTGCCAGCAGCGCGGGGGGGACCGCACCAGATACGCAGTATTTT. Complete variable domain (other parts from reference TRBV9 and TRBJ2-3): DSGVTQTPKHLITATGQRVTLRCSPRSGDLSVYWYQQSLDQGLQFLIQYYNGEERAKGNILERFSAQQFPDLHSELNLSSLELGDSALYFCASSAGGTAPDTQYFGPGTRLTVL.

This chain joins TRBV5-1 and TRBJ2-7; TRBD1 matches 9 bases. This CDR3 contains 14 residues. The germline V gene encodes CDR1 SGHRS and CDR2 YFSETQ. V shed 7 bases, J shed 2 bases, and the junction held 7 bases outside the gene matches. The CDR3 spells CASGSRTGAYEQYF. The CDR3 nucleotides are TGCGCCAGCGGATCACGGACAGGGGCCTACGAGCAGTACTTC.